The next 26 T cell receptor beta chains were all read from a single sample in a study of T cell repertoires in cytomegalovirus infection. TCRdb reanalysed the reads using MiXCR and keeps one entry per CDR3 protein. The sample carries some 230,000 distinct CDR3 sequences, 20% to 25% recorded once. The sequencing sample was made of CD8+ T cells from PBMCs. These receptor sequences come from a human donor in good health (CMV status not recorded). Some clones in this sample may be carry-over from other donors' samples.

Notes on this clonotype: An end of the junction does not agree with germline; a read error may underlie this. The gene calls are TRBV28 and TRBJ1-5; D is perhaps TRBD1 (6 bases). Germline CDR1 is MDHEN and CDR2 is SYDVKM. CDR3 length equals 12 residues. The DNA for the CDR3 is TGTGCCAGCAGTTTCCACAGGGTTCCATGGGATTTT. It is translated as CASSFHRVPWDF.

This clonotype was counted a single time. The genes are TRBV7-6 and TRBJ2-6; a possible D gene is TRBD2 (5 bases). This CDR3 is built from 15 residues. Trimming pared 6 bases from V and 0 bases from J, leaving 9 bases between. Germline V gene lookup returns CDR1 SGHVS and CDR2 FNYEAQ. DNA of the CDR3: TGTGCCAGCAGATCAGAGGGCTCTGGGGCCAACGTCCTGACTTTC. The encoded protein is CASRSEGSGANVLTF.

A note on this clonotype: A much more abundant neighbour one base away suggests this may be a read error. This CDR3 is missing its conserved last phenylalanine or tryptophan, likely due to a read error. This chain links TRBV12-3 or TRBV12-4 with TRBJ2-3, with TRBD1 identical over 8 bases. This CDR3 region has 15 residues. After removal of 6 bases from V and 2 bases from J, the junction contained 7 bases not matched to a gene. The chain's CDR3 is CASRPGTGNTDTQYI. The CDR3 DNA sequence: TGTGCCAGCAGGCCCGGGACAGGAAACACAGATACGCAGTATATT.

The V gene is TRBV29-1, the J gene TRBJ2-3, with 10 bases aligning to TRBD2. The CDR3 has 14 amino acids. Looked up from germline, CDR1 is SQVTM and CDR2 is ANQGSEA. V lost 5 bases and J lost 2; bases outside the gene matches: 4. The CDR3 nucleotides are TGCAGCGTTCTAGCGGGGGCCGTCACAGATACGCAGTATTTT. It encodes CSVLAGAVTDTQYF.

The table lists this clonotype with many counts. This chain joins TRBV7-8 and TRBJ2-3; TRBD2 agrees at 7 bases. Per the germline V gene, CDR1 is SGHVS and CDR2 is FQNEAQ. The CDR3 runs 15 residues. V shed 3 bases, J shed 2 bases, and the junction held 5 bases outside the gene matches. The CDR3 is CASSFRDYNTDTQYF. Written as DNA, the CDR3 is TGTGCCAGCAGCTTCCGGGACTACAACACAGATACGCAGTATTTT.

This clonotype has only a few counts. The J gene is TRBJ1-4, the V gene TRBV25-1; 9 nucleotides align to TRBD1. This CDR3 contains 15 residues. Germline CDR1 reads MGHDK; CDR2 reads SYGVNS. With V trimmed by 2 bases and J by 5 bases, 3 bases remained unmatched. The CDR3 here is CASSEAGTGNEKLFF. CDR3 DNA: TGTGCCAGCAGTGAAGCCGGGACAGGGAATGAAAAACTGTTTTTT.

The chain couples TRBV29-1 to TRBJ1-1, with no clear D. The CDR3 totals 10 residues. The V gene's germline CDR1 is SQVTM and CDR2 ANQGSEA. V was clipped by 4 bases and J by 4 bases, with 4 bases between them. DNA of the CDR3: TGCAGCGTTGTGGGCACTGAAGCTTTCTTT. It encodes CSVVGTEAFF.

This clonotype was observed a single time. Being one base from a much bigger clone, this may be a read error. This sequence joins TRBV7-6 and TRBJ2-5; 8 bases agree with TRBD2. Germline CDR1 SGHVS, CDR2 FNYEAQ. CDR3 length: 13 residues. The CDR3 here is CVSSPGLEETQYF. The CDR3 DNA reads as TGTGTCAGCAGCCCGGGACTAGAGGAGACCCAGTACTTC.

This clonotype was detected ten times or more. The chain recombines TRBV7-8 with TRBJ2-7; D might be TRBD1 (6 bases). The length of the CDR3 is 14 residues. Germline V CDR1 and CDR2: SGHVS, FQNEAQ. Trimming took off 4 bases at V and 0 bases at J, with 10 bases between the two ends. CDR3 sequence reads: CASSSGGSSYEQYF. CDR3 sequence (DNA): TGTGCCAGCAGCTCTGGGGGCAGCTCCTACGAGCAGTACTTC.

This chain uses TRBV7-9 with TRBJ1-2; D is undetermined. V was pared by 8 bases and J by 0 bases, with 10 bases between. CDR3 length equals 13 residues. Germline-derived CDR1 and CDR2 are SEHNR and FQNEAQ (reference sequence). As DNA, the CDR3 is TGTGCCAGCGGCAGAGCAGCTAACTATGGCTACACCTTC. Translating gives CASGRAANYGYTF.

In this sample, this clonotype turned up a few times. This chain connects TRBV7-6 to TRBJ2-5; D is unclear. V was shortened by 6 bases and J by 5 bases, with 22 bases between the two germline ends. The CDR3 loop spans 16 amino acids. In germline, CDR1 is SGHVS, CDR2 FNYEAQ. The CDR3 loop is CASSSPTDGRWETQYF. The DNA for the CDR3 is TGTGCCAGCAGTTCTCCTACGGACGGGCGATGGGAGACCCAGTACTTC.

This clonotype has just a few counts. CDR3 residues: CASSHEGVFLRTEAFF. The CDR3 DNA reads as TGTGCCAGTAGTCATGAGGGGGTTTTTCTGAGAACTGAAGCTTTCTTT. V is TRBV19 and J is TRBJ1-1, with D possibly TRBD1 on 6 matching bases. The CDR3 runs to 16 residues. V dropped 5 bases and J dropped 5 bases, with 21 bases sitting between them. Germline V gene data show CDR1 as LNHDA and CDR2 as SQIVND (reference sequence).

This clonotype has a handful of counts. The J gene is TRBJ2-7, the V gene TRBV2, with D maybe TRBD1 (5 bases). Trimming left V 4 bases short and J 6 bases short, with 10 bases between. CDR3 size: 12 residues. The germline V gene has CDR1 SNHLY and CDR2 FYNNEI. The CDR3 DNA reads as TGTGCCAGCAGTGTCGGCAGGGCCGAGCAGTACTTC. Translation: CASSVGRAEQYF.

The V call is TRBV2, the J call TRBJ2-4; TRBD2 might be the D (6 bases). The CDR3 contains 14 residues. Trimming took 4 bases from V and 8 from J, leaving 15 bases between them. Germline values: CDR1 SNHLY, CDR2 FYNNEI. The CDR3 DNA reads TGTGCCAGCAGTGCCGGTCAGGAGGGGTACATTCAGTACTTC. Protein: CASSAGQEGYIQYF.

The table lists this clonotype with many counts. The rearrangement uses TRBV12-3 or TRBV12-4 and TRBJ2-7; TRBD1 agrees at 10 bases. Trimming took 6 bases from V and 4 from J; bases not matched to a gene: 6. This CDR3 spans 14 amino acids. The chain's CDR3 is CASSLDRGMYEQYF. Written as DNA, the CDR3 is TGTGCCAGCAGCCTGGACAGGGGGATGTACGAGCAGTACTTC.

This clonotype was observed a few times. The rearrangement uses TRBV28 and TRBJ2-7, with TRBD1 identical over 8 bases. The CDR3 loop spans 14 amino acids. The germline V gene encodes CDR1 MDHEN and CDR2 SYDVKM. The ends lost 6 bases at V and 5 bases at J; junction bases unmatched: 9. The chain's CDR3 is CASSGSRTGNEQYF. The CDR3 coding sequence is TGTGCCAGCAGCGGGAGCCGGACAGGGAACGAGCAGTACTTC.

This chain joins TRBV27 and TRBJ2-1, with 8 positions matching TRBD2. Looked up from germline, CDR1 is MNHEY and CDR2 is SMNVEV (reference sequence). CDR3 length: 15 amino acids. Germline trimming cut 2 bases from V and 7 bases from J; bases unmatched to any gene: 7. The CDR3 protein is CASSLASGGPNEQFF. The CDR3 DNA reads TGTGCCAGCAGTTTAGCCAGCGGGGGCCCGAATGAGCAGTTCTTC.

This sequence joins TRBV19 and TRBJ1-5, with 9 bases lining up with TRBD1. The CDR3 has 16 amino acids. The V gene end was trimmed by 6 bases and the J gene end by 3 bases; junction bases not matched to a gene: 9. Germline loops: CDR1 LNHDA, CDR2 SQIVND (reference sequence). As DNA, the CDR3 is TGTGCCAGTAGCCCCGGGACAGGGAGCTCCAATCAGCCCCAGCATTTT. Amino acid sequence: CASSPGTGSSNQPQHF. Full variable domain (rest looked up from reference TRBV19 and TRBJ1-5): DGGITQSPKYLFRKEGQNVTLSCEQNLNHDAMYWYRQDPGQGLRLIYYSQIVNDFQKGDIAEGYSVSREKKESFPLTVTSAQKNPTAFYLCASSPGTGSSNQPQHFGDGTRLSIL.

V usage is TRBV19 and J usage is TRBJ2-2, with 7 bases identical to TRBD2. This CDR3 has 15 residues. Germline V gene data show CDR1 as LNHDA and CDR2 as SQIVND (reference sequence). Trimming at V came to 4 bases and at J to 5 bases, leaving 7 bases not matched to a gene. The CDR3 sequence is CASSSVREGTGELFF. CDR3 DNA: TGTGCCAGTAGTAGCGTAAGGGAGGGGACCGGGGAGCTGTTTTTT.

The CDR3 nucleotides read TGTGCCAGCAGTTTCGTAATTACTAGCGGGGGGGCTATAACAGATACGCAGTATTTT. It translates to CASSFVITSGGAITDTQYF. The V call is TRBV28, the J call TRBJ2-3; 13 bases are a match to TRBD2. CDR1 is MDHEN and CDR2 is SYDVKM in the germline V gene. There are 19 residues in the CDR3. Trimming at V came to 3 bases and at J to 3 bases, leaving 12 bases not matched to a gene.

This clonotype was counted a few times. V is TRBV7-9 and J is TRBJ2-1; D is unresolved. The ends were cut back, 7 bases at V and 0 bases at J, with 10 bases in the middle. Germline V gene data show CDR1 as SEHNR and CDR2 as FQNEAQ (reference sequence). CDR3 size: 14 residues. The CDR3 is CASTHMSSYNEQFF. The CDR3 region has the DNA TGTGCCAGCACCCACATGAGCTCCTACAATGAGCAGTTCTTC.

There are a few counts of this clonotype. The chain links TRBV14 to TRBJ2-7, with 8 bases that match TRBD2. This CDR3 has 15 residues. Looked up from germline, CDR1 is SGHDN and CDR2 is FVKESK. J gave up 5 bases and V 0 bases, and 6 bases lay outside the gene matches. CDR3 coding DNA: TGTGCCAGCAGCCAAGATCCCTCCGGGGGGGACGAGCAGTACTTC. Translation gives CASSQDPSGGDEQYF.

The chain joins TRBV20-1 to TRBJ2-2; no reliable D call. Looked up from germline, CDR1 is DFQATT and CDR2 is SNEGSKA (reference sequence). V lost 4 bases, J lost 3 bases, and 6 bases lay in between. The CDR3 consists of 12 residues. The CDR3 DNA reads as TGCAGTGCTACAGGTGACACCGGGGAGCTGTTTTTT. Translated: CSATGDTGELFF.

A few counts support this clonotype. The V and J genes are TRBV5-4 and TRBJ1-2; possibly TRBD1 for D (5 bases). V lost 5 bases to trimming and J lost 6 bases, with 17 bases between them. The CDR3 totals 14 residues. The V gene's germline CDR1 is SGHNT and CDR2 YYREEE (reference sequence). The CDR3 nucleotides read TGTGCCAGCAGGCAACCCGACAGAGACAATGGCTACACCTTC. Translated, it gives CASRQPDRDNGYTF. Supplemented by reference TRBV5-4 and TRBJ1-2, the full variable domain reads ETGVTQSPTHLIKTRGQQVTLRCSSQSGHNTVSWYQQALGQGPQFIFQYYREEENGRGNFPPRFSGLQFPNYSSELNVNALELDDSALYLCASRQPDRDNGYTFGSGTRLTVV.

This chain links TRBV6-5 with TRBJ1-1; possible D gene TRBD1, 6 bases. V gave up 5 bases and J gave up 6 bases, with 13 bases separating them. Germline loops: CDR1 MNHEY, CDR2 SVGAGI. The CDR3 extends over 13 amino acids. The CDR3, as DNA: TGTGCCAGCAGTCTACACAGGGACGCTGAAGCTTTCTTT. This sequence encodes CASSLHRDAEAFF.

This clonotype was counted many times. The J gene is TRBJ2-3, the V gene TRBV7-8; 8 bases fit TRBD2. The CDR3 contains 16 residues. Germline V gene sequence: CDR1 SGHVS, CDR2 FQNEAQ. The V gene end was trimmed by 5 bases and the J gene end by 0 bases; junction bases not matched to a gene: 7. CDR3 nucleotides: TGTGCCAGCAGCAAAACTAGCGGCCCGAGCACAGATACGCAGTATTTT. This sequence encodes CASSKTSGPSTDTQYF. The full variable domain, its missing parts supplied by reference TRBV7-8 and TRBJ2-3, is GAGVSQSPRYKVAKRGQDVALRCDPISGHVSLFWYQQALGQGPEFLTYFQNEAQLDKSGLPSDRFFAERPEGSVSTLKIQRTQQEDSAVYLCASSKTSGPSTDTQYFGPGTRLTVL.